The 18 T cell receptor beta chains in this list originate from one sample, sequenced in a study of cytomegalovirus exposure and HLA in healthy donors. The study ran its PCR with 60 Vbeta and 13 Jbeta primers. Only in-frame clones appear in the TCRdb table, and some are missing; sequencing was by immunoSEQ multiplex PCR. This table has 150,000 to 200,000 clones, 70% to 85% appearing once. The material sequenced was PBMCs. The receptors stem from a boy between 2 and 15 years old in good health and CMV-seronegative.

As to this clone: One end of the junction does not line up with germline, which may come from a read error. For the CDR3, the DNA is TGCGCCAGCAGCTTTGGTAGCGGGGGCCCCGTCTTCCGCTTC. Encoded protein: CASSFGSGGPVFRF. J is TRBJ2-7 and V is TRBV5-1; 9 bases are a match to TRBD2. Germline CDR1 SGHRS, CDR2 YFSETQ. This CDR3 is built from 14 residues.

The gene calls are TRBV9 and TRBJ1-2; the D gene is possibly TRBD1 (6 bases). CDR3 length equals 14 residues. CDR1 SGDLS and CDR2 YYNGEE come from the germline V gene. Trimming pared 0 bases from V and 2 bases from J, leaving 8 bases between. CDR3 residues: CASSVATGNYGYTF. Here the CDR3 DNA reads TGTGCCAGCAGCGTAGCAACAGGGAACTATGGCTACACCTTC.

The CDR3 DNA follows: TGTGCCAGCAGCTTAGCAGTCGGTTCCTCCTACAATGAGCAGTTCTTC. Protein: CASSLAVGSSYNEQFF. The chain employs TRBV7-6 and TRBJ2-1; no reliable D call. Trimming left V 0 bases short and J 0 bases short, with 9 bases between. Germline values: CDR1 SGHVS, CDR2 FNYEAQ. This CDR3 has 16 residues.

This clone came up once. The rearrangement links TRBV5-3 to TRBJ2-5; TRBD1 is a possible D gene (6 bases). TRBV5-3 is noted as an ORF with a role that remains uncertain. The CDR3 has 16 residues. Trimming pared 1 base from V and 2 bases from J, leaving 15 bases between. CDR3 bases: TGTGCCAGAAGCTTGAAACAGGGATTCAAACAAGAGACCCAGTACTTC. Residues: CARSLKQGFKQETQYF.

The chain uses TRBV5-1 and TRBJ2-2; D perhaps matches TRBD1 (6 bases). The CDR3 contains 17 residues. Germline values: CDR1 SGHRS, CDR2 YFSETQ. Trimming pared 4 bases from V and 7 bases from J, leaving 23 bases between. The CDR3 nucleotides are TGCGCCAGCAGCGCTACCTTACAGGGACCGGGGTTCGGGGAGCTGTTTTTT. As protein: CASSATLQGPGFGELFF.

The rearrangement joins TRBV5-1 to TRBJ2-3; 8 positions match TRBD2. Germline V gives CDR1 SGHRS, CDR2 YFSETQ. This CDR3 has 13 amino acids. V dropped 6 bases and J dropped 7; count of bases not matched to a gene: 7. The CDR3 nucleotides read TGCGCCAGCAAGGCCGGGGGGGCGAATACGCAGTATTTT. It encodes CASKAGGANTQYF.

The genes are TRBV6-5 and TRBJ1-1; 8 nucleotides align to TRBD1. The trim removed 6 bases at V and 5 bases at J, leaving 8 bases unmatched. Germline V gene lookup returns CDR1 MNHEY and CDR2 SVGAGI. There are 14 residues in the CDR3. The CDR3 bases are TGTGCCAGCAGCCCTATTACAGGGGGAACTGAAGCTTTCTTT. It is translated as CASSPITGGTEAFF.

The chain combines TRBV6-6 with TRBJ1-5; D is undetermined. The germline V gene has CDR1 MNHNY and CDR2 SVGAGI (reference sequence). V was clipped by 5 bases and J by 3 bases, with 11 bases between them. This CDR3 spans 14 amino acids. CDR3 sequence reads: CASSTGLPNQPQHF. The CDR3 DNA reads as TGTGCCAGCAGTACGGGTCTCCCCAATCAGCCCCAGCATTTT.

This clone was seen a single time. This chain uses TRBV7-2 with TRBJ1-2; possible D gene TRBD1, 6 bases. Trimming took 5 bases from V and 8 from J, leaving 21 bases between them. Per germline, CDR1 SGHTA and CDR2 FQGNSA. The CDR3 runs 15 residues. CDR3 nucleotide sequence: TGTGCCAGCAGCCCACTGAGGGGGGGCCGTCAAGGCTACACCTTC. Amino acids: CASSPLRGGRQGYTF.

The CDR3 DNA sequence: TGCGCCAGCAGCCAAGATACCCCTGGCTGGCGGGGGAGGCCTGGCAATGAGCAGTTCTTC. It codes for CASSQDTPGWRGRPGNEQFF. This rearrangement joins TRBV4-3 to TRBJ2-1; 7 bases align to TRBD2. Germline V gives CDR1 LGHNA, CDR2 YSLEER. The length of the CDR3 is 20 residues. Trimming cost V 0 bases and J 6 bases; bases outside gene matches: 20.

V gene TRBV5-4 combines with J gene TRBJ2-2; 10 bases line up with TRBD2. The CDR3 consists of 16 residues. Germline values: CDR1 SGHNT, CDR2 YYREEE (reference sequence). Trimming cost V 1 base and J 7 bases; bases outside gene matches: 7. The CDR3: CASSLRLAGDDGELFF. The CDR3 DNA sequence: TGTGCCAGCAGCTTGAGGCTAGCGGGGGATGACGGGGAGCTGTTTTTT.

In this sample, this clone turned up a few times. The chain is built from TRBV14 and TRBJ2-3, with 7 bases that match TRBD2. V lost 8 bases, J lost 3 bases, and 5 bases stayed unmatched. Germline CDR1 and CDR2: SGHDN and FVKESK. The CDR3 covers 13 residues. CDR3 bases: TGTGCCAGCCAAACGGGGGGAACAGATACGCAGTATTTT. Residues: CASQTGGTDTQYF. Looking up the rest from reference TRBV14 and TRBJ2-3 gives the full variable domain: EAGVTQFPSHSVIEKGQTVTLRCDPISGHDNLYWYRRVMGKEIKFLLHFVKESKQDESGMPNNRFLAERTGGTYSTLKVQPAELEDSGVYFCASQTGGTDTQYFGPGTRLTVL.

The chain combines TRBV2 with TRBJ1-1, with TRBD1 as a possible D gene (5 bases). The V and J ends lost 10 bases and 5 bases respectively, with 14 bases between them. The CDR3 is 12 amino acids. CDR1 SNHLY and CDR2 FYNNEI come from the germline V gene. The chain's CDR3 is CATRRGGTEAFF. The CDR3, as DNA: TGTGCCACCCGTAGGGGTGGGACTGAAGCTTTCTTT.

The chain has TRBV25-1 and TRBJ1-2; 8 bases map to TRBD1. Germline loops: CDR1 MGHDK, CDR2 SYGVNS. The junction had 4 bases not matched to a gene; V was cut back by 5 bases and J by 2 bases. The CDR3 covers 14 residues. This chain's CDR3 is CASSRTGINYGYTF. CDR3 nucleotide sequence: TGTGCCAGCAGTCGGACAGGGATCAACTATGGCTACACCTTC.

This rearrangement joins TRBV7-9 to TRBJ1-2; TRBD1 matches 9 bases. The CDR3 spans 16 residues. J was trimmed by 3 bases and V by 5 bases; bases with no gene match: 10. Germline V gives CDR1 SEHNR, CDR2 FQNEAQ (reference sequence). As DNA, the CDR3 is TGTGCCAGCAGCCCCCTCAGGGGACAGGGAGACTATGGCTACACCTTC. This translates into CASSPLRGQGDYGYTF.

This clone was picked up a small number of times. This chain uses TRBV5-4 with TRBJ2-3; 7 bases fit TRBD1. The V gene's germline CDR1 is SGHNT and CDR2 YYREEE (reference sequence). V lost 2 bases, J lost 4 bases, and 4 bases stayed unmatched. The CDR3 length is 14 residues. The CDR3 nucleotides read TGTGCCAGCAGCTTCCCGCAGGGGGCAGATACGCAGTATTTT. This sequence encodes CASSFPQGADTQYF.

The sample holds a few counts of this clone. This chain connects TRBV10-3 to TRBJ2-3; 11 nucleotides align to TRBD2. J gave up 0 bases and V 7 bases, and 12 bases lay outside the gene matches. The CDR3 spans 18 residues. Germline assignment: CDR1 ENHRY and CDR2 SYGVKD. The CDR3 bases are TGTGCCATCACCCGAGGGGCTAGCGGGGGGATTAGCACAGATACGCAGTATTTT. Its protein product is CAITRGASGGISTDTQYF.

The rearrangement uses TRBV18 and TRBJ1-1; D not resolved. Germline assignment: CDR1 KGHSH and CDR2 LQKENI. V was clipped by 10 bases and J by 4 bases, with 16 bases between them. The CDR3 is 13 amino acids. CDR3 nucleotides: TGTGCCACCTCCCCTCGGCAGGCCACTGAAGCTTTCTTT. Translation gives CATSPRQATEAFF.